The next 28 T cell receptor beta chains were all read from a single sample in a study of Graves' ophthalmopathy and Graves' hyperthyroidism. Scientists amplified the TCR beta CDR3 regions from RNA transcripts. HTBI primers were employed in first-round RT-PCR, then a second-round multiplex PCR followed. TCRdb fed the multiplex PCR reads into MiXCR, producing one record per CDR3 protein. The table lists about 16,000 distinct CDR3 sequences, about 46% of them singletons, with 25% in the top ten. Material for sequencing was peripheral blood. These receptors all come from a woman aged 40 to 50 with stable Graves' hyperthyroidism.

The CDR3 nucleotides read TGTGCCAGCAGCATGGGGCAGGGGAACGAGCAGTACTTC. It yields the protein CASSMGQGNEQYF. The J gene is TRBJ2-7, the V gene TRBV5-5, with TRBD1 as a possible D gene (6 bases). The germline gives CDR1 SGHKS, CDR2 YYEKEE (reference sequence). CDR3 length equals 13 residues. Trimming pared 4 bases from V and 5 bases from J, leaving 13 bases between.

At least ten counts were recorded for this clonotype. V usage is TRBV9 and J usage is TRBJ2-3; no firm D call. The V and J ends lost 3 bases and 2 bases respectively, with 10 bases between them. The length of the CDR3 is 14 residues. Per germline, CDR1 SGDLS and CDR2 YYNGEE. The DNA of the CDR3 is TGTGCCAGCAGCGCAGACTCCTTCACAGATACGCAGTATTTT. Translated: CASSADSFTDTQYF. The full variable domain, with the rest looked up from reference TRBV9 and TRBJ2-3, is DSGVTQTPKHLITATGQRVTLRCSPRSGDLSVYWYQQSLDQGLQFLIQYYNGEERAKGNILERFSAQQFPDLHSELNLSSLELGDSALYFCASSADSFTDTQYFGPGTRLTVL.

This clonotype has ten or more counts. The genes are TRBV20-1 and TRBJ2-1; tentative D call: TRBD2 (5 bases). This CDR3 region has 16 residues. The V end was cut by 6 bases, the J end by 3 bases, with 21 bases between. From germline, CDR1 is DFQATT and CDR2 SNEGSKA (reference sequence). The CDR3 bases are TGCAGTGCCTCACCTAACCCGGGGTATGACTACAATGAGCAGTTCTTC. This gives the protein CSASPNPGYDYNEQFF.

The chain combines TRBV20-1 with TRBJ2-1, with TRBD2 as a possible D gene (6 bases). Trimming pared 0 bases from V and 7 bases from J, leaving 19 bases between. The CDR3 is 16 amino acids. Looked up from germline, CDR1 is DFQATT and CDR2 is SNEGSKA (reference sequence). CDR3 sequence reads: CSARDLQTSTTNEQFF. CDR3 in DNA: TGCAGTGCTAGAGATCTTCAGACTAGTACTACAAATGAGCAGTTCTTC.

This clonotype is labeled medium-sized. The chain combines TRBV20-1 with TRBJ2-7; D unclear. Looked up from germline, CDR1 is DFQATT and CDR2 is SNEGSKA (reference sequence). The CDR3 length is 11 residues. V shed 5 bases and J shed 5 bases, with 10 bases lying between them. The CDR3 coding sequence is TGCAGTGCTTATAAGAGTCACGAGCAGTACTTC. Amino acids: CSAYKSHEQYF.

V is TRBV15 and J is TRBJ1-6; 11 nucleotides line up with TRBD1. Losses at the gene ends were 4 bases for V and 7 bases for J; bases not matched to a gene: 6. The CDR3 is 16 residues long. The germline V gene has CDR1 LNHNV and CDR2 YYDKDF (reference sequence). Here the CDR3 DNA reads TGTGCCACCAGCAACCGTGGGACAGGGGGAAATTCACCCCTCCACTTT. This encodes CATSNRGTGGNSPLHF.

This clonotype was detected many times. This chain uses TRBV7-6 with TRBJ1-3; D possibly corresponds to TRBD1 (5 bases). Germline V gene sequence: CDR1 SGHVS, CDR2 FNYEAQ. The CDR3 has 18 residues. V lost 4 bases to trimming and J lost 0 bases, with 19 bases between them. The CDR3 sequence: CASSYGTSSPTSGNTIYF. CDR3 DNA sequence: TGTGCCAGCAGCTACGGGACTTCCTCTCCCACCTCTGGAAACACCATATATTTT. The full variable domain, its missing parts supplied by reference TRBV7-6 and TRBJ1-3, is GAGVSQSPRYKVTKRGQDVALRCDPISGHVSLYWYRQALGQGPEFLTYFNYEAQQDKSGLPNDRFSAERPEGSISTLTIQRTEQRDSAMYRCASSYGTSSPTSGNTIYFGEGSWLTVV.

This chain connects TRBV9 to TRBJ2-7; TRBD1 matches at 7 bases. This CDR3 has 12 amino acids. Germline values: CDR1 SGDLS, CDR2 YYNGEE. The V and J ends lost 9 bases and 3 bases, in that order; junction bases with no gene match: 6. In DNA form, the CDR3 reads TGTGCCACCGGACAGGCCGGCTACGAGCAGTACTTC. This sequence encodes CATGQAGYEQYF.

This chain uses TRBV7-8 with TRBJ2-5, with 11 bases lining up with TRBD1. With V trimmed by 5 bases and J by 5 bases, 7 bases remained unmatched. The CDR3 consists of 15 residues. Germline CDR1 and CDR2: SGHVS and FQNEAQ. CDR3 in DNA: TGTGCCAGCAGCGGACAGGGGGCATTGGGCGAGACCCAGTACTTC. Amino acid sequence: CASSGQGALGETQYF. Based on the CDR3 plus reference TRBV7-8 and TRBJ2-5, the full variable domain is GAGVSQSPRYKVAKRGQDVALRCDPISGHVSLFWYQQALGQGPEFLTYFQNEAQLDKSGLPSDRFFAERPEGSVSTLKIQRTQQEDSAVYLCASSGQGALGETQYFGPGTRLLVL.

On this clonotype itself: An end of the junction differs from the germline gene, which may be a read error. This chain links TRBV2 with TRBJ2-7, with TRBD2 matching 11 bases. Germline V gives CDR1 SNHLY, CDR2 FYNNEI. This CDR3 region has 14 residues. The DNA for the CDR3 is TGTGTCAGCAGGGAAACTAGCGGGGGATACGAGCAGTGCTTC. Encoded protein: CVSRETSGGYEQCF.

In this sample, this clonotype turned up once. This sequence joins TRBV20-1 and TRBJ1-2; TRBD1 matches 8 bases. Germline-derived CDR1 and CDR2 are DFQATT and SNEGSKA (reference sequence). V trimming: 1 base; J trimming: 4 bases; junction bases outside the gene matches: 8. CDR3 length equals 15 residues. CDR3 sequence: CSARGPQGVFYGYTF. CDR3 in DNA: TGCAGTGCTAGAGGCCCACAGGGGGTCTTCTATGGCTACACCTTC.

The V call is TRBV27, the J call TRBJ2-2; maybe TRBD1 (5 bases). Germline assignment: CDR1 MNHEY and CDR2 SMNVEV (reference sequence). The CDR3 covers 15 residues. V was shortened by 6 bases and J by 1 base, with 12 bases between the two germline ends. The CDR3 region is CASSRQNLNTGELFF. CDR3 coding DNA: TGTGCCAGCAGCCGACAGAATTTGAACACCGGGGAGCTGTTTTTT.

This clonotype was seen repeatedly, ten times or more. The J gene is TRBJ2-7, the V gene TRBV5-6; maybe TRBD2 (7 bases). The germline V and J ends were trimmed by 1 base and 4 bases, with 12 bases remaining between them. The germline CDR1 and CDR2 sequences are SGHDT and YYEEEE. The CDR3 has 14 residues. CDR3 bases: TGTGCCAGCAGCTTGTGGGGGGGGCCGTACGAGCAGTACTTC. Residues: CASSLWGGPYEQYF.

This clonotype turned up a few times. The chain employs TRBV10-3 and TRBJ2-1; 7 bases match TRBD2. The trim removed 2 bases at V and 8 bases at J, leaving 12 bases unmatched. CDR1 is ENHRY and CDR2 is SYGVKD in the germline V gene. The CDR3 has 16 residues. The CDR3 region has the DNA TGTGCCATCAGTGAGATGACGGGAGGCACGCAGGATGAGCAGTTCTTC. Amino acid sequence: CAISEMTGGTQDEQFF.

The CDR3 protein is CASSQDFPGSSYEQYF. The CDR3 coding sequence is TGCGCCAGCAGCCAAGATTTCCCCGGGAGCTCCTACGAGCAGTACTTC. V gene TRBV4-1 combines with J gene TRBJ2-7; D possibly corresponds to TRBD2 (6 bases). Germline CDR1 MGHRA, CDR2 YSYEKL. The CDR3 consists of 16 residues. V lost 0 bases to trimming and J lost 0 bases, with 12 bases between them.

The chain combines TRBV20-1 with TRBJ1-2; tentatively, D is TRBD1 (6 bases). Germline loops: CDR1 DFQATT, CDR2 SNEGSKA (reference sequence). This CDR3 is built from 15 residues. The germline V and J ends were trimmed by 6 bases and 8 bases, with 25 bases remaining between them. The CDR3 DNA reads as TGCAGTGCGCCCCCTAGGGGGGATCCTCTATTCGGCTACACCTTC. This translates into CSAPPRGDPLFGYTF.

The rearrangement uses TRBV9 and TRBJ2-3; a weak D match, TRBD1 (5 bases). The length of the CDR3 is 15 residues. Germline V lookup: CDR1 SGDLS, CDR2 YYNGEE. Trimming shortened V by 0 bases and J by 2 bases, and 10 bases separated the two germline ends. The CDR3 spells CASSVVSGNTDTQYF. The CDR3, as DNA: TGTGCCAGCAGCGTAGTGTCAGGGAACACAGATACGCAGTATTTT. The full variable domain, with the rest looked up from reference TRBV9 and TRBJ2-3, is DSGVTQTPKHLITATGQRVTLRCSPRSGDLSVYWYQQSLDQGLQFLIQYYNGEERAKGNILERFSAQQFPDLHSELNLSSLELGDSALYFCASSVVSGNTDTQYFGPGTRLTVL.

The rearrangement uses TRBV6-1 and TRBJ2-7; D could derive from TRBD1 or TRBD2 (5 bases each). Per the germline V gene, CDR1 is MNHNS and CDR2 is SASEGT. The ends were cut back, 7 bases at V and 2 bases at J, with 21 bases in the middle. The CDR3 is 16 amino acids. The CDR3 loop reads CASTPLTRGKPYEQYF. The CDR3 region has the DNA TGTGCCAGCACCCCCCTAACCCGGGGCAAGCCCTACGAGCAGTACTTC.

This clonotype is termed medium-sized. The genes are TRBV15 and TRBJ2-1; unclear D gene. Germline-derived CDR1 and CDR2 are LNHNV and YYDKDF (reference sequence). V lost 1 base to trimming and J lost 3 bases, with 10 bases between them. The CDR3 totals 15 residues. The CDR3 DNA reads as TGTGCCACCAGCAGAGGTGGAGCAGACTACAATGAGCAGTTCTTC. It translates to CATSRGGADYNEQFF.

The sample holds a few counts of this clonotype. The chain's CDR3 is CASSDGAVTGELFF. CDR3 nucleotide sequence: TGTGCCAGCAGTGACGGGGCAGTAACCGGGGAGCTGTTTTTT. This sequence joins TRBV6-4 and TRBJ2-2; D is perhaps TRBD1 (5 bases). Germline V gene sequence: CDR1 MRHNA, CDR2 SNTAGT. Trimming shortened V by 2 bases and J by 5 bases, and 9 bases separated the two germline ends. The CDR3 is 14 residues long.

This clonotype is medium-sized (0.01 to 0.1%) in the sample. The V call is TRBV15, the J call TRBJ2-7; D is unclear. Trimming left V 0 bases short and J 3 bases short, with 12 bases between. Per germline, CDR1 LNHNV and CDR2 YYDKDF (reference sequence). This CDR3 is built from 15 residues. DNA for the CDR3: TGTGCCACCAGCAGAGATGAGGTACAGAACTACGAGCAGTACTTC. Protein sequence: CATSRDEVQNYEQYF.

There are many counts of this clonotype. The V call is TRBV2, the J call TRBJ1-1; maybe TRBD1 (6 bases). The CDR3 length is 14 residues. The V gene lost 7 bases and the J gene lost 3 bases, with 15 bases spanning the gap. The germline gives CDR1 SNHLY, CDR2 FYNNEI. The CDR3 region is CASKGGRGDTEAFF. As DNA, the CDR3 is TGTGCCAGCAAGGGGGGGAGAGGTGACACTGAAGCTTTCTTT.

The J gene is TRBJ1-3, the V gene TRBV7-3; possibly TRBD1 for D (5 bases). V was shortened by 5 bases and J by 6 bases, with 17 bases between the two germline ends. Looked up from germline, CDR1 is SGHTA and CDR2 is FQGTGA. The CDR3 spans 15 residues. The CDR3 DNA sequence: TGTGCCAGCAGCAACCTTAAGGGGACGAAAAACACCATATATTTT. This encodes CASSNLKGTKNTIYF.

A remark on this clonotype: This may be a read error: a much more frequent sequence differs by one nucleotide. The chain carries TRBV7-9 and TRBJ2-6; the match to TRBD1 covers 8 bases. After removal of 8 bases from V and 13 bases from J, the junction contained 19 bases not matched to a gene. This CDR3 spans 16 amino acids. Looked up from germline, CDR1 is SEHNR and CDR2 is FQNEAQ (reference sequence). The CDR3 nucleotides are TGTGCCAGCGGCTCTTACCGGGACAGGATGGGTTTGGTCCTGACTTTC. Its translation: CASGSYRDRMGLVLTF.

This clonotype was found once. An end of the junction does not agree with germline; a read error may underlie this. The rearrangement links TRBV29-1 to TRBJ1-5; 8 bases map to TRBD1. The CDR3 runs to 13 residues. The V gene's germline CDR1 is SQVTM and CDR2 ANQGSEA. CDR3 nucleotide sequence: TGCAACGTTGCTGAACAGGGGGATCAGCCCCAGCATTTT. Its translation: CNVAEQGDQPQHF.

This clonotype was recorded at least ten times. V usage is TRBV5-1 and J usage is TRBJ2-2; 7 positions agree with TRBD2. The CDR3 length is 16 residues. Germline V gives CDR1 SGHRS, CDR2 YFSETQ. The V and J ends lost 0 bases and 4 bases, in that order; junction bases with no gene match: 6. CDR3 loop: CASSLGSSGSTGELFF. CDR3 nucleotide sequence: TGCGCCAGCAGCTTGGGGTCTAGCGGATCCACCGGGGAGCTGTTTTTT.

This clonotype was picked up many times. The chain is built from TRBV6-5 and TRBJ2-3; a weak D match, TRBD1 (7 bases). The CDR3 spans 15 residues. CDR1 and CDR2 from the germline V gene are MNHEY and SVGAGI. Trimming left V 5 bases short and J 0 bases short, with 12 bases between. The CDR3 bases are TGTGCCAGCAGTAGACAGGGAGGTAGCACAGATACGCAGTATTTT. It yields the protein CASSRQGGSTDTQYF.

The chain recombines TRBV5-4 with TRBJ2-3, with D possibly matching TRBD2 (6 bases). In germline, CDR1 is SGHNT, CDR2 YYREEE (reference sequence). This CDR3 region has 15 residues. Between the trimmed V and J ends, which lost 4 bases and 2 bases, there was a span of 14 bases. CDR3 in amino acids: CASSLTGTLTDTQYF. In DNA form, the CDR3 reads TGTGCCAGCAGCCTTACCGGGACTCTCACAGATACGCAGTATTTT.